The 15 T cell receptor beta chains given below trace back to one sample, sequenced in a study of T-cell memory formation after mild COVID-19. TCRdb recomputed calls from the 5' RACE reads with MiXCR, one row per CDR3 protein. The sample lists some 450,000 distinct CDR3 sequences; about a sixth were seen once. Sequenced material: PBMCs or a T cell subset sorted from them (not recorded which). The receptors shown here come from a young man who had mild COVID-19 (a few samples of this study predate the infection). Cell type and time point are not known.

This clonotype was picked up a small number of times. This chain connects TRBV6-5 to TRBJ1-1; D may be TRBD1 (6 bases). Germline V lookup: CDR1 MNHEY, CDR2 SVGAGI. This CDR3 has 13 amino acids. V lost 8 bases and J 5 bases, leaving 15 bases between the germline ends. Here the CDR3 DNA reads TGTGCCAGCCGGGGGGGGGCGATTACTGAAGCTTTCTTT. Encoded protein: CASRGGAITEAFF.

The chain recombines TRBV20-1 with TRBJ1-3, with D possibly matching TRBD1 (5 bases). Per the germline V gene, CDR1 is DFQATT and CDR2 is SNEGSKA (reference sequence). V dropped 0 bases and J dropped 3 bases, with 12 bases sitting between them. The CDR3 is made up of 15 amino acids. CDR3 sequence (DNA): TGCAGTGCTAGAGATCCACAGGAGGGTGGAAACACCATATATTTT. It yields the protein CSARDPQEGGNTIYF.

V gene TRBV5-6 combines with J gene TRBJ1-2; D is ambiguous. This CDR3 comprises 12 residues. CDR1 and CDR2 (germline): SGHDT, YYEEEE. Trimming took 0 bases from V and 10 from J, leaving 10 bases between them. In nucleotides, the CDR3 is TGTGCCAGCAGCTTGGCAGGAAACCCCTACACCTTC. Protein: CASSLAGNPYTF.

This clonotype turned up a few times. J is TRBJ1-1 and V is TRBV5-1; the D is unclear. There are 14 residues in the CDR3. Germline V gene data show CDR1 as SGHRS and CDR2 as YFSETQ. The V end lost 3 bases, the J end lost 1 base, and 10 bases lay between the germline ends. CDR3: CASSSNRQNTEAFF. CDR3 sequence (DNA): TGCGCCAGCAGCTCCAACCGACAGAACACTGAAGCTTTCTTT. Supplemented by reference TRBV5-1 and TRBJ1-1, the full variable domain reads KAGVTQTPRYLIKTRGQQVTLSCSPISGHRSVSWYQQTPGQGLQFLFEYFSETQRNKGNFPGRFSGRQFSNSRSEMNVSTLELGDSALYLCASSSNRQNTEAFFGQGTRLTVV.

This clonotype was seen a few times. The V and J genes are TRBV3-1 and TRBJ1-2; D is ambiguous. Trimming took off 5 bases at V and 1 base at J, with 14 bases between the two ends. Germline V gene lookup returns CDR1 LGHDT and CDR2 YNNKEL (reference sequence). This CDR3 contains 15 residues. The CDR3 reads CASSWGGIINYGYTF. In DNA, the CDR3 is TGTGCCAGCAGCTGGGGAGGGATAATTAACTATGGCTACACCTTC. Complete variable domain (other parts from reference TRBV3-1 and TRBJ1-2): DTAVSQTPKYLVTQMGNDKSIKCEQNLGHDTMYWYKQDSKKFLKIMFSYNNKELIINETVPNRFSPKSPDKAHLNLHINSLELGDSAVYFCASSWGGIINYGYTFGSGTRLTVV.

The chain combines TRBV20-1 with TRBJ1-5; TRBD1 agrees at 7 bases. Germline CDR1 DFQATT, CDR2 SNEGSKA (reference sequence). With V trimmed by 3 bases and J by 4 bases, 6 bases remained unmatched. This CDR3 spans 14 amino acids. The CDR3 DNA sequence: TGCAGTGCTAGCCCGGGACAGTCTAATCAGCCCCAGCATTTT. Protein product: CSASPGQSNQPQHF.

The chain employs TRBV4-1 and TRBJ2-3, with D possibly being TRBD2 (6 bases). CDR3 length: 16 residues. CDR1 is MGHRA and CDR2 is YSYEKL in the germline V gene. V was shortened by 0 bases and J by 4 bases, with 14 bases between the two germline ends. The CDR3 DNA reads as TGCGCCAGCAGCCAAGATACGGGGGTAATCCCAGATACGCAGTATTTT. Its protein is CASSQDTGVIPDTQYF.

The rearrangement links TRBV4-2 to TRBJ1-5; a weak D match, TRBD1 (5 bases). From germline, CDR1 is LGHNA and CDR2 YNFKEQ. There are 16 residues in the CDR3. The V end lost 0 bases, the J end lost 0 bases, and 9 bases lay between the germline ends. The CDR3 DNA reads TGTGCCAGCAGCCAAGATCCAGGGACTAGCAATCAGCCCCAGCATTTT. Translated: CASSQDPGTSNQPQHF.

The chain recombines TRBV5-1 with TRBJ2-5, with D possibly TRBD2 on 5 matching bases. Germline values: CDR1 SGHRS, CDR2 YFSETQ. V was cut by 5 bases and J by 4 bases, with 18 bases left in between. This CDR3 has 15 amino acids. CDR3 amino acids: CASSFQPTSRETQYF. The DNA of the CDR3 is TGCGCCAGCAGTTTCCAGCCCACTAGTCGAGAGACCCAGTACTTC.

The chain links TRBV5-1 to TRBJ1-1; 9 bases match TRBD1. The CDR3 is 16 amino acids. Trimming removed 2 bases from V and 3 bases from J; junction bases left unmatched: 8. Germline CDR1 and CDR2: SGHRS and YFSETQ. The CDR3 reads CASSLGTGRADTEAFF. CDR3 DNA sequence: TGCGCCAGCAGCTTAGGGACAGGGCGTGCGGACACTGAAGCTTTCTTT.

This chain links TRBV5-1 with TRBJ1-1, with 8 positions matching TRBD1. Germline V lookup: CDR1 SGHRS, CDR2 YFSETQ. The CDR3 extends over 12 amino acids. With 3 bases clipped from V and 6 bases from J, the junction kept 1 base outside the gene matches. CDR3: CASSWTGSEAFF. In DNA form, the CDR3 reads TGCGCCAGCAGCTGGACAGGGTCTGAAGCTTTCTTT.

The rearrangement links TRBV7-2 to TRBJ1-4; maybe TRBD1 (6 bases). Trimming removed 2 bases from V and 3 bases from J, with 16 bases in between. CDR3 length: 17 amino acids. Looked up from germline, CDR1 is SGHTA and CDR2 is FQGNSA. The CDR3 loop reads CASSLSGRGGANEKLFF. In nucleotides, the CDR3 is TGTGCCAGCAGCTTAAGTGGGAGGGGGGGAGCTAATGAAAAACTGTTTTTT.

The rearrangement uses TRBV9 and TRBJ2-7, with 10 bases matching TRBD1. Germline V gene sequence: CDR1 SGDLS, CDR2 YYNGEE. After removal of 2 bases from V and 3 bases from J, the junction contained 2 bases not matched to a gene. CDR3 length equals 14 residues. CDR3 bases: TGTGCCAGCAGCGTCGGGACAGGGGTCTACGAGCAGTACTTC. This translates into CASSVGTGVYEQYF.

This clonotype appeared a few times. The J gene is TRBJ1-2, the V gene TRBV7-2, with D possibly TRBD1 on 5 matching bases. Germline lookup yields CDR1 SGHTA and CDR2 FQGNSA. The length of the CDR3 is 14 residues. The V and J ends lost 5 bases and 4 bases respectively, with 14 bases between them. The CDR3 DNA reads TGTGCCAGCAGCCCTGGGACTTCCTCCTATGGCTACACCTTC. Residues: CASSPGTSSYGYTF.

The sample holds many counts of this clonotype. This chain links TRBV6-5 with TRBJ2-3; 12 nucleotides match TRBD2. Germline V gene data show CDR1 as MNHEY and CDR2 as SVGAGI. J lost 2 bases, V lost 0 bases, and 6 bases had no gene match. This CDR3 region has 18 residues. CDR3 loop: CASSYSALAGGPTDTQYF. In DNA form, the CDR3 reads TGTGCCAGCAGTTACTCGGCACTAGCGGGGGGCCCCACAGATACGCAGTATTTT.